The 17 T cell receptor beta chains below were found in one sample sequenced in a study of cytomegalovirus exposure and HLA in healthy donors. PCR primers comprised 60 Vbeta and 13 Jbeta primers. The repertoire was sequenced with immunoSEQ multiplex PCR; TCRdb's copy has only in-frame clones and lacks some. Altogether over 100,000 clones are present, 65% to 90% being singletons, with the ten largest covering less than 2.5%. The sequencing sample was made of PBMCs. Every receptor here comes from a woman aged 30 to 39 in good health and CMV-seronegative.

This clone was seen more than once but under ten times. This chain uses TRBV7-3 with TRBJ1-5; TRBD1 matches at 9 bases. The germline CDR1 and CDR2 sequences are SGHTA and FQGTGA. The CDR3 is 17 amino acids. V shed 1 base and J 4 bases; nucleotides not matched to a gene: 8. DNA of the CDR3: TGTGCCAGCAGCTTAAAGGACAGGGGATTTGGGAATCAGCCCCAGCATTTT. Amino acid sequence: CASSLKDRGFGNQPQHF.

The gene calls are TRBV9 and TRBJ2-1, with TRBD2 as a possible D gene (5 bases). This CDR3 comprises 16 residues. Per germline, CDR1 SGDLS and CDR2 YYNGEE. Trimming pared 4 bases from V and 2 bases from J, leaving 16 bases between. CDR3 bases: TGTGCCAGCAGCTTTCGGACTCCCTCAACCTACAATGAGCAGTTCTTC. Its protein product is CASSFRTPSTYNEQFF.

The V and J genes are TRBV5-1 and TRBJ2-1, with D perhaps TRBD2 (6 bases). Trimming took 0 bases from V and 10 from J, leaving 11 bases between them. Germline values: CDR1 SGHRS, CDR2 YFSETQ. This CDR3 is 13 amino acids long. The CDR3 nucleotides are TGCGCCAGCAGCTTGGTCCGGGAGAGGGAGCAGTTCTTC. Amino acids: CASSLVREREQFF.

V gene TRBV6-1 combines with J gene TRBJ2-1; 7 positions match TRBD2. Germline lookup yields CDR1 MNHNS and CDR2 SASEGT. V lost 7 bases to trimming and J lost 3 bases; unmatched junction nucleotides: 6. The CDR3 consists of 14 residues. Here the CDR3 DNA reads TGTGCCAGCAAGACCAGCGGGAACTACAATGAGCAGTTCTTC. Translated: CASKTSGNYNEQFF.

V is TRBV18 and J is TRBJ1-1; D is uncertain. Deletions cut 5 bases from V and 1 base from J, with 8 bases between. CDR3 length equals 13 residues. Looked up from germline, CDR1 is KGHSH and CDR2 is LQKENI. The CDR3 sequence is CASSAQENTEAFF. The CDR3 nucleotides are TGTGCCAGCTCAGCCCAGGAGAACACTGAAGCTTTCTTT.

This clone was counted a single time. The chain has TRBV4-3 and TRBJ2-7; the match to TRBD1 covers 10 bases. Trimming took 0 bases from V and 4 from J; bases not matched to a gene: 9. Germline V gene data show CDR1 as LGHNA and CDR2 as YSLEER. The CDR3 totals 17 residues. CDR3 protein: CASSQDRVGTGAYEQYF. CDR3 coding DNA: TGCGCCAGCAGCCAAGATCGGGTGGGGACAGGGGCGTACGAGCAGTACTTC.

J is TRBJ2-7 and V is TRBV6-5; D perhaps matches TRBD1 (6 bases). V dropped 8 bases and J dropped 0 bases, with 14 bases sitting between them. This CDR3 comprises 14 residues. The V gene's germline CDR1 is MNHEY and CDR2 SVGAGI. Written as DNA, the CDR3 is TGTGCCAGCGGGCAGAGGGGACACTCCTACGAGCAGTACTTC. Residues: CASGQRGHSYEQYF.

The J gene is TRBJ2-5, the V gene TRBV7-2, with D maybe TRBD1 (5 bases). The J call may be faulty, since TRBJ2-7 better matches the DNA end. CDR1 and CDR2 (germline): SGHTA, FQGNSA. The CDR3 runs to 13 residues. The CDR3 DNA is TGTGCCAGCAGGTTACCCCCAGGGAACGAGCAGTACTTC. Amino acid sequence: CASRLPPGNEQYF.

The J gene is TRBJ1-2, the V gene TRBV29-1; perhaps TRBD1 as D (6 bases). V was trimmed by 7 bases and J by 4 bases, leaving 13 bases between them. This CDR3 region has 12 residues. CDR1 is SQVTM and CDR2 is ANQGSEA in the germline V gene. The CDR3 DNA reads TGCAGCGCCTTAGGACAGAGCTATGGCTACACCTTC. Its translation: CSALGQSYGYTF.

This chain links TRBV6-1 with TRBJ2-1, with 10 nucleotides matching TRBD2. V lost 2 bases to trimming and J lost 4 bases; unmatched junction nucleotides: 5. Looked up from germline, CDR1 is MNHNS and CDR2 is SASEGT. This CDR3 comprises 16 residues. This CDR3 is CASSERGTSVYNEQFF. CDR3 coding DNA: TGTGCCAGCAGTGAACGGGGGACTAGCGTGTACAATGAGCAGTTCTTC.

The chain has TRBV6-6 and TRBJ1-5; 7 bases agree with TRBD1. The V segment lost 3 bases and the J segment 2 bases; nucleotides outside the gene matches: 4. CDR1 is MNHNY, CDR2 SVGAGI, per germline (reference sequence). The CDR3 has 15 amino acids. CDR3 residues: CASSYDRVGNQPQHF. The DNA of the CDR3 is TGTGCCAGCAGTTATGACAGGGTTGGCAATCAGCCCCAGCATTTT.

The chain carries TRBV7-9 and TRBJ2-1; 7 bases map to TRBD2. The V gene's germline CDR1 is SEHNR and CDR2 FQNEAQ (reference sequence). This CDR3 comprises 17 residues. With 3 bases clipped from V and 4 bases from J, the junction kept 12 bases outside the gene matches. As DNA, the CDR3 is TGTGCCAGCAGCTTTTTCTCATGGGGAGGGGAGTACAATGAGCAGTTCTTC. Translated, it gives CASSFFSWGGEYNEQFF. Full variable domain (outside the CDR3, taken from reference TRBV7-9 and TRBJ2-1): DTGVSQNPRHKITKRGQNVTFRCDPISEHNRLYWYRQTLGQGPEFLTYFQNEAQLEKSRLLSDRFSAERPKGSFSTLEIQRTEQGDSAMYLCASSFFSWGGEYNEQFFGPGTRLTVL.

The chain has TRBV28 and TRBJ2-5, with D perhaps TRBD2 (6 bases). CDR1 MDHEN and CDR2 SYDVKM come from the germline V gene. The V gene lost 3 bases and the J gene lost 11 bases, with 16 bases spanning the gap. The CDR3 sequence is 13 residues long. The DNA for the CDR3 is TGTGCCAGCAGTTTCCCGGGGGTCGCCCGGCAGTACTTC. It is translated as CASSFPGVARQYF.

The chain employs TRBV29-1 and TRBJ2-1, with 9 bases aligning to TRBD2. Per the germline V gene, CDR1 is SQVTM and CDR2 is ANQGSEA. This CDR3 comprises 14 residues. The trim removed 6 bases at V and 5 bases at J, leaving 8 bases unmatched. The CDR3: CSVARAGGNNEQFF. The DNA for the CDR3 is TGCAGCGTCGCACGAGCGGGAGGTAACAATGAGCAGTTCTTC.

This rearrangement joins TRBV27 to TRBJ2-3; D is unresolved. The germline V gene has CDR1 MNHEY and CDR2 SMNVEV (reference sequence). Deletions cut 7 bases from V and 5 bases from J, with 13 bases between. This CDR3 has 13 amino acids. The CDR3 is CASKGPGKDTQYF. In nucleotides, the CDR3 is TGTGCCAGCAAAGGCCCAGGAAAAGATACGCAGTATTTT.

The chain couples TRBV11-2 to TRBJ1-6, with D possibly being TRBD1 (5 bases). The CDR3 totals 15 residues. V was pared by 3 bases and J by 14 bases, with 20 bases between. Germline values: CDR1 SGHAT, CDR2 FQNNGV. DNA of the CDR3: TGTGCCAGCAGCTTCGGGGGAGGGCCTATTATTTCCCTCCACTTT. This codes for CASSFGGGPIISLHF.

In regard to this clone: Within the sample, other DNA sequences also encode this same CDR3. The chain couples TRBV28 to TRBJ1-2; D gene ambiguous. The CDR3 contains 14 residues. Per the germline V gene, CDR1 is MDHEN and CDR2 is SYDVKM. Between the trimmed V and J ends, which lost 7 bases and 4 bases, there was a span of 16 bases. CDR3: CASNTRGRGYGYTF. CDR3 sequence (DNA): TGTGCCAGCAACACTCGAGGCAGAGGCTATGGCTACACCTTC.